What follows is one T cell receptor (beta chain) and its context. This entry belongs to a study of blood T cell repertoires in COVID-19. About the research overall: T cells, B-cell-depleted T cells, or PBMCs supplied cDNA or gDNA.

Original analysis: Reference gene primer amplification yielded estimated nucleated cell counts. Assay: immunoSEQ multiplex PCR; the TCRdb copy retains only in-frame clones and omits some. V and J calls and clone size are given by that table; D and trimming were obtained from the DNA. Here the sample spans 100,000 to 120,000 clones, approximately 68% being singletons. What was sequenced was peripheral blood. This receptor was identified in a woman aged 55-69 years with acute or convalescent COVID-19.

CDR3 DNA: TGTGCCAGCAACAGTGTTACAGGGAGTCCCCACTATGGCTACACCTTC. It is translated as CASNSVTGSPHYGYTF. The chain employs TRBV9 and TRBJ1-2; possible D gene TRBD1, 6 bases. Between the trimmed V and J ends, which lost 6 bases and 3 bases, there was a span of 21 bases. There are 16 residues in the CDR3. The germline V gene has CDR1 SGDLS and CDR2 YYNGEE.